This entry describes one T cell receptor beta chain. Its antigen is not identified. These data come from a study of cytomegalovirus exposure and HLA in healthy donors. Findings of the study overall: Fewer N-insertions (relative to the roughly 730-donor mean) were reportedly seen in an Asian-associated ancestry cluster in a later analysis.

The CDR3 sequence is 17 residues long. The primer mix had 60 Vbeta and 13 Jbeta primers. Profiling relied on immunoSEQ multiplex PCR, and the TCRdb table lists in-frame clones only, not all of them. The sample has approximately 100,000 clones; 65% to 90% are singletons. The sequencing sample was made of PBMCs. This TCR derives from a woman younger than 35 in good health and CMV-seronegative. The gene calls are TRBV21-1 and TRBJ2-5; the D call of TRBD2 is as the table states it, not checked on the DNA. TRBV21-1 is tagged as a pseudogene. CDR3 in amino acids: CASSNRTTSGEVETQYF. The CDR3 DNA reads as TGTGCCAGCAGCAATAGGACGACTAGCGGGGAGGTGGAGACCCAGTACTTC.